This TCR beta chain appears in the sequencing data of a study of cytomegalovirus exposure and HLA in healthy donors. Concerning this clone itself: The antigen remains undetermined.

The CDR3 is 16 residues long. From germline, CDR1 is LNHNV and CDR2 YYDKDF (reference sequence). V was clipped by 0 bases and J by 5 bases, with 16 bases between them. The PCR used 60 Vbeta and 13 Jbeta primers. In the original analysis: Some 10 million of the 60 million to 80 million unique TCR beta chains counted in a later analysis were shared. Profiled with immunoSEQ multiplex PCR; TCRdb holds only in-frame clones, not every one. V, J and clone size were drawn from that table, and D and trimming were deduced from the DNA. This sample has roughly 150,000 clones, with about 70% found just once. Notes on the study in general: In a later analysis, a missense DCLRE1C variant was linked to TCR beta V- and J-gene trimming. Versus the roughly 670-donor mean, an Asian-associated ancestry cluster reportedly showed fewer N-insertions in a later analysis. Some V segments could not be told apart, so they were left out, TRBV6-2 and TRBV6-3 among them.

The clonotype originates from a man in his thirties or forties in good health and CMV-seropositive. The sample taken for sequencing was PBMCs. The V gene is TRBV15, the J gene TRBJ2-5; a weak D match, TRBD1 (5 bases). CDR3 bases: TGTGCCACCAGCAGAGACAGGGTCGATAGTGGGGAGACCCAGTACTTC. Translated, it gives CATSRDRVDSGETQYF.